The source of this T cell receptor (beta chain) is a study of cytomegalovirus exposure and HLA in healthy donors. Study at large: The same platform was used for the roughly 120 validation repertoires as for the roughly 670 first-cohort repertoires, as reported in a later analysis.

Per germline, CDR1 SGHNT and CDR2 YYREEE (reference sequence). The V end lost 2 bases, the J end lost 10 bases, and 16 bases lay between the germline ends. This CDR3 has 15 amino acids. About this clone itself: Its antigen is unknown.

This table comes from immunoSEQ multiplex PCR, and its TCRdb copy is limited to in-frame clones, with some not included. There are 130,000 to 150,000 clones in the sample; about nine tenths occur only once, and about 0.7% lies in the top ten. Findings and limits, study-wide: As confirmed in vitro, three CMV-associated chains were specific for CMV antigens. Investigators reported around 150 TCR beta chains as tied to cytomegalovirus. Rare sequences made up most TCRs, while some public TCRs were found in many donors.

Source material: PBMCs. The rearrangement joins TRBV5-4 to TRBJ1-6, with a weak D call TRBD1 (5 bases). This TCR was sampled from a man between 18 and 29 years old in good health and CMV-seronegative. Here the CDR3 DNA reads TGTGCCAGCAGCTTAAATAATAGGGGAATATCACCCCTCCACTTT. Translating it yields CASSLNNRGISPLHF.